This T cell receptor beta chain was captured by sequencing in a study of T cells in narcolepsy. General observations from the study: Autoreactive HCRT-specific and TRIB2-specific clonotypes were marked in same-patient CSF-versus-blood CD4+ comparisons. Healthy controls reportedly lacked the autoreactive clonotypes serially found in patients' blood.

Germline V gene lookup returns CDR1 SGHTA and CDR2 FQGNSA. This CDR3 region has 15 residues. V was shortened by 5 bases and J by 9 bases, with 20 bases between the two germline ends. This clone came up once. What it binds is not known. The method was immunoSEQ multiplex PCR; TCRdb's version includes in-frame clones alone and lacks a portion of them. This sample yields approximately 28,000 clones, of which 78% are seen a single time; nearly 3.5% belongs to the top ten. The sequence derives from a human donor with narcolepsy. The genes are TRBV7-2 and TRBJ1-5; the D gene is possibly TRBD1 (6 bases). Specimen: CD45RA- memory CD4+ T cells from PBMCs. CDR3 DNA: TGTGCCAGCAGCACCGACGGACGGGGGCAATGGCCCCAGCATTTT. Its translation is CASSTDGRGQWPQHF.